This is a list of T cell receptor beta chains from one sample in a study of T cells in Graves' hyperthyroidism and ophthalmopathy. TCRdb reanalysed the multiplex PCR reads using MiXCR and keeps one entry per CDR3 protein. The sample lists about 840,000 distinct CDR3 sequences; around 39% were seen once. Sequencing was done on a sample of blood. The receptor set was obtained from a man younger than 30 with Graves' hyperthyroidism. Both conserved end residues are part of each CDR3. Each record gives: V gene, clone size, D gene, J gene, CDR3 DNA, CDR3 protein. The D gene is left open where the match is weak. Size tells how often a clone was seen (once, few, many) or the class of an expanded clone, and some rows leave it out.

>TRBV9|many|TRBD1|TRBJ1-5
TGTGCCAGCAGCGTTAGGGGGCGGGCTCCCCAGCCCCAGCATTTT
CASSVRGRAPQPQHF
>TRBV20-1|NA|NA|TRBJ2-2
TGCAGTGCTAGAGATCTTCTGGGCGGGGAGCTGTTTTTT
CSARDLLGGELFF
>TRBV7-2|NA|TRBD2|TRBJ2-7
TGTGCCAGCAGTGAGGGACTAGCGGAATACGAGCAGTACTTC
CASSEGLAEYEQYF
>TRBV20-1|many|NA|TRBJ1-5
TGCAGTGCCGCAGGGGACGATCAGCCCCAGCATTTT
CSAAGDDQPQHF
>TRBV6-1|NA|TRBD2|TRBJ2-2
TGTGCCATCAGTGCGGGACTAGGGATTTTTGGGGAGCTGTTTTTT
CAISAGLGIFGELFF
>TRBV7-9|NA|TRBD1|TRBJ1-2
TGTGCCAGCAGCCGGAGACAGGGGGCCGATGGCTACACCTTC
CASSRRQGADGYTF
>TRBV7-2|once|TRBD1|TRBJ2-7
TGTGCCAGCAGCATGACAGGGGGACTGGGGGAGCAGTACTTC
CASSMTGGLGEQYF
>TRBV4-3|NA|NA|TRBJ2-7
TGCGCCAGCAGCCAAGGGGGGGTCTACGAGCAGTACTTC
CASSQGGVYEQYF
>TRBV12-3/TRBV12-4|NA|NA|TRBJ1-1
TGTGCCAGCAGTTCCGCGGGGCAAACCTACACTGAAGCTTTCTTT
CASSSAGQTYTEAFF
>TRBV19|NA|NA|TRBJ2-7
TGTGCCAGTACCGTTGGCGACGGGGGCTCGTACGAGCAGTACTTC
CASTVGDGGSYEQYF
>TRBV7-9|NA|NA|TRBJ2-7
TGTGCCAGCAGCCCCCTTGGCCTAGGGTCCTACGAGCAGTACTTC
CASSPLGLGSYEQYF
>TRBV2|many|NA|TRBJ1-4
TGTGCCAGCCCTACTGCAAGTGGAAAACTGTTTTTT
CASPTASGKLFF
>TRBV29-1|NA|TRBD1|TRBJ2-7
TGCAGCCCCGGGACAGGGGGCAGGGAGCAGTACTTC
CSPGTGGREQYF
>TRBV2|many|TRBD1|TRBJ2-7
TGTGCCAGCAGTGCTACGGGACAGGTGGTCTACGAGCAGTACTTC
CASSATGQVVYEQYF
>TRBV19|many|NA|TRBJ1-2
TGTGCCAGTAGGGCCCTGGGGAGAGGAAACGGCTACACCTTC
CASRALGRGNGYTF
>TRBV24-1|many|NA|TRBJ2-2
TGTGCCACCAGTGATGGGCTCCGAGCCGGGGAGCTGTTTTTT
CATSDGLRAGELFF
>TRBV7-6|many|NA|TRBJ1-2
TGTGCCAGCAGCTTCCATCCAGGGGACTATGGCTACACCTTC
CASSFHPGDYGYTF
>TRBV19|few|NA|TRBJ2-2
TGTGCCAGTAGTATCGGGACGGTGAGCTGGGAGCTGTTTTTT
CASSIGTVSWELFF
>TRBV7-3|many|NA|TRBJ1-2
TGTGCCAGCAGCTTAAATCTAGGGACAGGCTACACCTTC
CASSLNLGTGYTF
>TRBV19|NA|NA|TRBJ1-6
TGTGCCAGTGGAACAGGTCTTGATGGGGCCGCGGAATCTAATTCACCCCTCCACTTT
CASGTGLDGAAESNSPLHF
>TRBV2|many|TRBD1|TRBJ2-7
TGTGCCAGCAGTAACCAAGGACAGGATAACTACGAGCAGTACTTC
CASSNQGQDNYEQYF
>TRBV14|NA|TRBD1|TRBJ1-6
TGTGCCAGCAGCCTGACAGGGGCCTATAATTCACCCCTCCACTTT
CASSLTGAYNSPLHF
>TRBV7-6|NA|NA|TRBJ2-5
TGTGCCAGCAGCCGTGAGTTTGTGGAGACCCAGTACTTC
CASSREFVETQYF
>TRBV5-1|few|NA|TRBJ1-5
TGCGCCAGCAGCTTGGGGCCAGGGCCCAATCAGCCCCAGCATTTT
CASSLGPGPNQPQHF
>TRBV20-1|many|NA|TRBJ2-5
TGCAGTGCCATACAGAACCAAGAGACCCAGTACTTC
CSAIQNQETQYF
>TRBV5-1|NA|NA|TRBJ1-5
TGCGCCAGCAGCTTGGTGGGGCTCGATCAGCCCCAGCATTTT
CASSLVGLDQPQHF
>TRBV12-3/TRBV12-4|NA|NA|TRBJ1-2
TGTGCCAGCAGCGAAAATTCCCCCTATGGCTACACCTTC
CASSENSPYGYTF
>TRBV7-3|NA|TRBD1|TRBJ2-2
TGTGCCAGCAGCGAGACAGGGGGTTACACCGGGGAGCTGTTTTTT
CASSETGGYTGELFF
>TRBV7-8|NA|TRBD1|TRBJ2-3
TGTGCCAGCAGCTTAGGGACAGGGGAAAGGCAGTATTTT
CASSLGTGERQYF
>TRBV7-9|NA|TRBD1|TRBJ1-2
TGTGCCAGCAGCTCGGACAGGGTTGAGGATGGCTACACCTTC
CASSSDRVEDGYTF
>TRBV24-1|NA|NA|TRBJ1-2
TGTGCCACCAGTGACCCACAGCGGAGTGGAAACACCTTC
CATSDPQRSGNTF
>TRBV29-1|many|NA|TRBJ2-7
TGCAGCGAAAGTGGGTTCTACGAGCAGTACTTC
CSESGFYEQYF
>TRBV7-2|once|NA|TRBJ2-7
TGTGCCAGCAAGGCTGACGGAGGCGAGCAGTACTTC
CASKADGGEQYF
>TRBV29-1|NA|NA|TRBJ1-1
TGCAGCAGTAAGAGGGTGTACACTGAAGCTTTCTTT
CSSKRVYTEAFF
>TRBV20-1|few|TRBD1|TRBJ1-1
TGCAGTGCGACAGGGGCATTGAACACTGAAGCTTTCTTT
CSATGALNTEAFF
>TRBV24-1|many|NA|TRBJ2-2
TGTGCCACCAGTGATTTGCATGGGAACCCCGGGGAGCTGTTTTTT
CATSDLHGNPGELFF
>TRBV15|NA|NA|TRBJ1-1
TGTGCCACTTCTTACGCCGGGACCCGGGGCGGGGACACTGAAGCTTTCTTT
CATSYAGTRGGDTEAFF
>TRBV5-1|few|NA|TRBJ2-2
TGCGCCAGCAGCTCCCCCCCCCGGGGCGAAACCAGGACCGGGGAGCTGTTTTTT
CASSSPPRGETRTGELFF
>TRBV10-3|NA|NA|TRBJ2-5
TGTGCCATCAGGGACCCGGGCAGGGCGGGCGAGACCCAGTACTTC
CAIRDPGRAGETQYF
>TRBV6-5|few|NA|TRBJ1-3
TGTGCCATATCGATAAACTCTGGAAACACCATATATTTT
CAISINSGNTIYF
>TRBV6-5|NA|NA|TRBJ1-6
TGTGCCAGCAGCTGGACAGTTGGGCTTAATTCACCCCTCCACTTT
CASSWTVGLNSPLHF
>TRBV12-3/TRBV12-4|NA|NA|TRBJ2-5
TGTGCCAGCAGTTTAGTTATGGAAATGCAAGAGACCCAGTACTTC
CASSLVMEMQETQYF
>TRBV12-3/TRBV12-4|NA|NA|TRBJ2-5
TGTGCCAGCAGGGTCTCTAGCGATGAGACCCAGTACTTC
CASRVSSDETQYF
>TRBV10-3|NA|NA|TRBJ2-7
TGTGCCATCAGTGGAGGGTTGACCGGGGAGCAGTACTTC
CAISGGLTGEQYF
>TRBV7-2|NA|TRBD1|TRBJ1-2
TGTGCCAGCAGCCAATCCGGGACAGGGTATGGCTACACCTTC
CASSQSGTGYGYTF
>TRBV7-9|few|TRBD1|TRBJ1-1
TGTGCCAGCAGCGGTGGGGGCAGGGGGAGCACTGAAGCTTTCTTT
CASSGGGRGSTEAFF
>TRBV6-1|NA|NA|TRBJ2-7
TGTGCCAGCAGTGACTATTCAGGGACCTACGAGCAGTACTTC
CASSDYSGTYEQYF
>TRBV20-1|NA|NA|TRBJ2-5
TGCAGTGCTAGCGGGATAGCGAGGCGTCAAGAGACCCAGTACTTC
CSASGIARRQETQYF
>TRBV7-2|many|NA|TRBJ2-5
TGTGCCAGCAGCTTAGTTCTAACTGACACCCAGTACTTC
CASSLVLTDTQYF
>TRBV2|NA|NA|TRBJ1-6
TGTGCCAGCAGTTTCGCAGGGCACTCCTATAATTCACCCCTCCACTTT
CASSFAGHSYNSPLHF
>TRBV2|NA|TRBD1|TRBJ2-7
TGTGCCAGCAGAGTGACAGGGGTCGACGAGCAGTACTTC
CASRVTGVDEQYF
>TRBV2|NA|NA|TRBJ2-5
TGCGCCAGCAGCCAATGGCGGGCGGAGACCCAGTACTTC
CASSQWRAETQYF
>TRBV9|NA|NA|TRBJ1-1
TGTGCCAGCAGCCCCGGGACACGATACACTGAAGCTTTCTTT
CASSPGTRYTEAFF
>TRBV11-2|few|NA|TRBJ2-2
TGTGCCAGCAGCTGGTTGGAGTCCGGGGAGCTGTTTTTT
CASSWLESGELFF